This T cell receptor (beta chain) emerged from a study of T cell clonality in common variable immunodeficiency. This clone was seen many times. The antigen remains undetermined. The sequence runs out 3 residues before the end of the CDR3; the remainder is reconstructed from the germline J gene. Both groups were predominantly of Caucasian heritage. Study-level points and caveats: Links between repertoire features and CVID complications were heterogeneity-limited.

Equal genomic DNA amounts from CVID and control samples were sequenced. Profiling relied on immunoSEQ multiplex PCR, and the TCRdb table lists in-frame clones only, not all of them. The sample includes 50,000 to 70,000 clones, none of them occurring once. Germline CDR1 is LNHDA and CDR2 is SQIVND (reference sequence). This CDR3 is 16 amino acids long. J lost 4 bases, V lost 6 bases, and 11 bases had no gene match. The sequencing input was peripheral blood mononuclear cells. The gene calls are TRBV19 and TRBJ2-3, with TRBD1 matching over 9 bases. This clonotype originated in a person aged 18 to 69 in good health. The DNA read from the CDR3 is TGTGCCAGTAGCAAATACCGGGACAGGGTGTCAGATACG. This sequence encodes CASSKYRDRVSDT. The complete CDR3 sequence is CASSKYRDRVSDTQYF.